This is a list of T cell receptor beta chains from one sample in a study of blood T cells in healthy people across ages. Via MiXCR, TCRdb re-called the 5' RACE reads, giving one row per CDR3 protein. The data show around 520,000 distinct CDR3 sequences, with about 29% seen just once and under 4.5% held by the top ten. The same data also contributed to another study, on T cells of mothers and their children.

The sample was blood. All receptors derive from a boy aged 2 to 10 in good health. Each CDR3 is given with its conserved first and last residue. D genes are given only for firm matches. Size values are once, few and many counts, or a class for expanded clones, and some rows have none.

v_call,d_call,clone_size,j_call,cdr3_aa,cdr3_nt
TRBV7-9,TRBD1,few,TRBJ1-2,CASSPGGNRGFYGYTF,TGTGCCAGCAGCCCGGGGGGGAACAGGGGATTCTATGGCTACACCTTC
TRBV7-2,.,many,TRBJ2-7,CASSLDWGLEQYF,TGTGCCAGCAGCTTAGATTGGGGGTTAGAGCAGTACTTC
TRBV7-2,.,few,TRBJ2-1,CASSFRLGLGNEQFF,TGTGCCAGCAGCTTCAGACTTGGGTTGGGCAATGAGCAGTTCTTC
TRBV5-1,.,few,TRBJ1-1,CASSLARGDRAFF,TGCGCCAGCAGCTTGGCCAGGGGTGATAGGGCTTTCTTT
TRBV5-1,TRBD1,.,TRBJ2-6,CASSLERGLLAGANVLTF,TGCGCCAGCAGCTTGGAAAGGGGGCTCCTTGCTGGGGCCAACGTCCTGACTTTC
TRBV6-6,TRBD2,few,TRBJ2-1,CASWAGGPVNEQFF,TGTGCCAGCTGGGCGGGGGGGCCGGTCAATGAGCAGTTCTTC
TRBV10-3,.,few,TRBJ1-1,CAISESGGRTTEAFF,TGTGCCATCAGTGAGTCGGGGGGGCGTACCACTGAAGCTTTCTTT
TRBV7-9,.,.,TRBJ2-1,CASSLVRTSYNEQFF,TGTGCCAGCAGCTTAGTGAGAACCTCCTACAATGAGCAGTTCTTC
TRBV4-3,.,.,TRBJ2-7,CASSQGLEIPYEQYF,TGCGCCAGCAGCCAAGGTCTAGAAATTCCCTACGAGCAGTACTTC
TRBV5-6,TRBD1,few,TRBJ1-1,CASSFGTGDMNTEAFF,TGTGCCAGCAGCTTCGGGACAGGTGATATGAACACTGAAGCTTTCTTT
TRBV7-9,.,few,TRBJ1-1,CASSSNDVTEAFF,TGTGCCAGCAGCTCCAATGACGTGACTGAAGCTTTCTTT
TRBV27,TRBD2,.,TRBJ2-2,CASSPRTGGYTGELFF,TGTGCCAGCAGTCCCCGGACGGGGGGGTACACCGGGGAGCTGTTTTTT
TRBV9,TRBD2,once,TRBJ2-3,CASSTRAGGADTQYF,TGTGCCAGCAGCACCAGAGCGGGGGGGGCAGATACGCAGTATTTT
TRBV12-3/TRBV12-4,.,.,TRBJ2-7,CASTATHGKSSYEQYF,TGTGCCAGCACCGCGACCCACGGCAAGAGCTCCTACGAGCAGTACTTC
TRBV4-3,TRBD2,.,TRBJ2-5,CASSQGLDRETQYF,TGCGCCAGCAGCCAGGGACTAGACCGAGAGACCCAGTACTTC
TRBV20-1,TRBD2,.,TRBJ2-1,CSGGAGGGNEQFF,TGCAGTGGGGGAGCGGGAGGAGGCAATGAGCAGTTCTTC
TRBV7-2,TRBD2,.,TRBJ2-1,CASTQREGSYNEQFF,TGTGCCAGCACCCAGCGGGAGGGGTCCTACAATGAGCAGTTCTTC
TRBV7-8,.,.,TRBJ1-5,CASSFTGEYQPQHF,TGTGCCAGCAGCTTCACTGGGGAATATCAGCCCCAGCATTTT
TRBV9,TRBD1,.,TRBJ1-2,CASRTGQGDGYTF,TGTGCCAGCAGGACCGGACAGGGCGATGGCTACACCTTC
TRBV7-3,.,.,TRBJ2-5,CASSLSNVETQYF,TGTGCCAGCAGCTTAAGCAATGTGGAGACCCAGTACTTC
TRBV30,TRBD1,.,TRBJ1-2,CAWSVGTGDGYTF,TGTGCCTGGAGTGTTGGGACAGGGGATGGCTACACCTTC
TRBV27,TRBD1,few,TRBJ2-2,CASKMTGMYTGELFF,TGTGCCAGCAAGATGACAGGGATGTACACCGGGGAGCTGTTTTTT
TRBV27,.,few,TRBJ1-4,CASSPYAGRLNEKLFF,TGTGCCAGCAGTCCCTACGCGGGACGGCTTAATGAAAAACTGTTTTTT
TRBV20-1,TRBD2,many,TRBJ2-7,CSARPLSGGTYEQYF,TGCAGTGCTAGACCCCTTAGCGGGGGGACCTACGAGCAGTACTTC
TRBV2,TRBD2,.,TRBJ2-3,CASSELAGYTDTQYF,TGTGCCAGCAGTGAGCTAGCGGGATACACAGATACGCAGTATTTT
TRBV18,.,.,TRBJ2-7,CASSPGVITNEQYF,TGTGCCAGCTCACCTGGGGTTATAACTAACGAGCAGTACTTC
TRBV27,.,.,TRBJ1-1,CASSPREYTEAFF,TGTGCCAGCAGTCCCAGGGAGTACACTGAAGCTTTCTTT
TRBV10-3,.,few,TRBJ2-3,CAIGGNPDTQYF,TGTGCCATCGGGGGTAATCCAGATACGCAGTATTTT
TRBV20-1,.,.,TRBJ1-2,CSARDEWDYGYTF,TGCAGTGCTAGGGATGAATGGGATTATGGCTACACCTTC
TRBV5-1,.,.,TRBJ2-3,CASSSGGGRLDTQYF,TGCGCCAGCAGCTCCGGAGGGGGGCGCTTGGATACGCAGTATTTT
TRBV6-1,.,.,TRBJ1-1,CASRGGRVVSAFF,TGTGCCAGCAGGGGGGGGCGGGTTGTTAGTGCTTTCTTT
TRBV6-1,TRBD1,few,TRBJ1-1,CASSEGEGASEAFF,TGTGCCAGCAGTGAAGGCGAGGGGGCAAGTGAAGCTTTCTTT
TRBV3-1,TRBD2,.,TRBJ2-1,CASSQVASGDSYNEQFF,TGTGCCAGCAGCCAAGTGGCTAGCGGGGACTCCTACAATGAGCAGTTCTTC
TRBV5-1,.,.,TRBJ2-7,CASSPPGIGSYEQYF,TGCGCCAGCAGCCCCCCTGGTATAGGTTCCTACGAGCAGTACTTC
TRBV5-5,.,few,TRBJ1-1,CASSLGLTANTEAFF,TGTGCCAGCAGCTTAGGGCTGACAGCGAACACTGAAGCTTTCTTT
TRBV2,.,few,TRBJ1-1,CATSFGGRSTEAFF,TGTGCCACCAGCTTCGGGGGACGAAGCACTGAAGCTTTCTTT
TRBV7-8,.,few,TRBJ2-2,CASSLYRRVGELFF,TGTGCCAGCAGCTTATATCGTCGGGTGGGGGAGCTGTTTTTT
TRBV7-8,.,few,TRBJ2-7,CASSLGGGGNAYEQYF,TGTGCCAGCAGCTTAGGGGGGGGCGGAAACGCCTACGAGCAGTACTTC
TRBV7-9,.,.,TRBJ2-5,CASSFVADPRRETQYF,TGTGCCAGCAGCTTTGTGGCCGACCCTCGACGTGAGACCCAGTACTTC
TRBV20-1,TRBD2,few,TRBJ2-1,CSAQTSGGNEQFF,TGCAGTGCTCAGACTAGCGGGGGGAATGAGCAGTTCTTC
TRBV4-3,.,many,TRBJ2-5,CASSQATGKETQYF,TGCGCCAGCAGCCAAGCTACAGGGAAAGAGACCCAGTACTTC
TRBV9,TRBD1,.,TRBJ1-2,CASSVEGQGGGYTF,TGTGCCAGCAGCGTAGAGGGACAGGGGGGTGGCTACACCTTC
TRBV11-2,TRBD2,.,TRBJ2-1,CASSLPGLAINSDNEQFF,TGTGCCAGCAGCTTACCGGGACTAGCAATCAACTCAGACAATGAGCAGTTCTTC
TRBV27,TRBD1,.,TRBJ2-5,CASSTLTGGVGVQETQYF,TGTGCCAGCAGTACCTTGACAGGGGGCGTGGGGGTCCAAGAGACCCAGTACTTC
TRBV9,TRBD1,few,TRBJ1-1,CASSVTQGDTEAFF,TGTGCCAGCAGCGTAACCCAGGGGGACACTGAAGCTTTCTTT
TRBV6-1,.,many,TRBJ1-6,CASIPTGSGNSPLHF,TGTGCCAGCATTCCTACAGGGTCCGGTAATTCACCCCTCCACTTT
TRBV20-1,.,few,TRBJ2-1,CSARDPSNNEQFF,TGCAGTGCTAGAGATCCCAGTAACAATGAGCAGTTCTTC
TRBV10-3,TRBD2,.,TRBJ2-5,CAINGGAQETQYF,TGTGCCATCAACGGGGGGGCCCAAGAGACCCAGTACTTC
TRBV29-1,TRBD2,few,TRBJ2-1,CSVGASGRFF,TGCAGCGTTGGGGCTAGCGGGAGGTTCTTC
TRBV12-3/TRBV12-4,.,few,TRBJ2-2,CASSLARGVDGELFF,TGTGCCAGCAGTTTAGCGCGCGGAGTGGACGGGGAGCTGTTTTTT
TRBV10-3,TRBD2,few,TRBJ2-7,CAISEVAGVEEQYF,TGTGCCATCAGTGAGGTGGCGGGAGTGGAGGAGCAGTACTTC
TRBV29-1,TRBD2,.,TRBJ2-3,CSVEGIAGVVDTQYF,TGCAGCGTTGAAGGAATAGCGGGGGTGGTAGATACGCAGTATTTT